The next 14 T cell receptor beta chains were all read from a single sample in a study of shared clonotypes between healthy human individuals. This table comes from immunoSEQ multiplex PCR, and its TCRdb copy is limited to in-frame clones, with some not included. The table shows about 2.4 million clones, with around 90% occurring only once. The sample was naive CD4+ T cells sorted from blood. The subset is: CD45RA+ positively selected. These receptors were obtained from a man aged 18 to 35 in good health.

The rearrangement links TRBV5-4 to TRBJ1-1; D ambiguous. The CDR3 spans 15 residues. Germline CDR1 reads SGHNT; CDR2 reads YYREEE (reference sequence). The V gene lost 1 base and the J gene lost 0 bases, with 10 bases spanning the gap. CDR3 sequence: CASSLKRGMNTEAFF. The CDR3 DNA reads TGTGCCAGCAGCTTGAAACGAGGGATGAACACTGAAGCTTTCTTT.

For this clone: Other nucleotide sequences in the sample specify the same CDR3. The chain couples TRBV5-6 to TRBJ2-5, with D perhaps TRBD2 (6 bases). The CDR3 is 13 residues long. In germline, CDR1 is SGHDT, CDR2 YYEEEE. V lost 4 bases to trimming and J lost 3 bases, with 10 bases between them. CDR3 sequence (DNA): TGTGCCAGCAGCCTGGGGGGAGAAGAGACCCAGTACTTC. Amino acids: CASSLGGEETQYF.

The chain joins TRBV21-1 to TRBJ1-2; TRBD1 is taken as the D call from the table, unchecked against the DNA. TRBV21-1 is recorded as a pseudogene. The CDR3 spans 19 residues. The DNA for the CDR3 is TGTGCCAGCAGCAAAATTGGAGACAGGGCAAATAACTTCGGCTATGGCTACACCTTC. This sequence encodes CASSKIGDRANNFGYGYTF.

This chain links TRBV6-5 with TRBJ1-5; tentative D call: TRBD1 (6 bases). The germline V and J ends were trimmed by 6 bases and 4 bases, with 7 bases remaining between them. This CDR3 has 12 residues. CDR1 MNHEY and CDR2 SVGAGI come from the germline V gene. CDR3 residues: CASSGQNQPQHF. For the CDR3, the DNA is TGTGCCAGCAGCGGACAGAATCAGCCCCAGCATTTT.

This sequence joins TRBV25-1 and TRBJ2-7, with a weak D call TRBD2 (7 bases). The germline V gene encodes CDR1 MGHDK and CDR2 SYGVNS. V was trimmed by 5 bases and J by 4 bases, leaving 18 bases between them. This CDR3 has 15 residues. The CDR3 is CASSLGGGSFYEQYF. The CDR3 region has the DNA TGTGCCAGCAGTTTGGGGGGCGGGAGTTTTTACGAGCAGTACTTC.

This rearrangement joins TRBV7-2 to TRBJ2-7; TRBD1 might be the D (6 bases). Germline CDR1 reads SGHTA; CDR2 reads FQGNSA. The length of the CDR3 is 15 residues. Trimming stripped 4 bases from V and 7 bases from J, with 20 bases between. The CDR3 DNA follows: TGTGCCAGCAGCTCACAGGGTGGCCCGCTCGGGGAGCAGTACTTC. It yields the protein CASSSQGGPLGEQYF.

This sequence joins TRBV6-1 and TRBJ2-7; D is ambiguous. The V and J ends lost 8 bases and 6 bases respectively, with 11 bases between them. In germline, CDR1 is MNHNS, CDR2 SASEGT. This CDR3 contains 11 residues. CDR3 nucleotide sequence: TGTGCCAGCCCCGGTGGATTCGAGCAGTACTTC. Translation gives CASPGGFEQYF.

This chain uses TRBV4-1 with TRBJ1-2; TRBD1 might be the D (5 bases). The V end lost 0 bases, the J end lost 14 bases, and 22 bases lay between the germline ends. CDR1 and CDR2 from the germline V gene are MGHRA and YSYEKL. This CDR3 has 15 residues. The CDR3 coding sequence is TGCGCCAGCAGCCAAGATTCCCCGAGTGCCTCGGGGGAGACCTTC. This codes for CASSQDSPSASGETF.

The chain joins TRBV7-3 to TRBJ1-1; tentative D call: TRBD1 (5 bases). Trimming took 4 bases from V and 0 from J, leaving 21 bases between them. This CDR3 comprises 18 residues. The germline CDR1 and CDR2 sequences are SGHTA and FQGTGA. CDR3 coding DNA: TGTGCCAGCAGCTCCTTGGCCGGGGCCCCTATTATGAACACTGAAGCTTTCTTT. Translating it yields CASSSLAGAPIMNTEAFF.

V usage is TRBV4-3 and J usage is TRBJ2-7; D gene uncertain. V was pared by 3 bases and J by 6 bases, with 6 bases between. The CDR3 spans 11 residues. Germline CDR1 and CDR2: LGHNA and YSLEER. The CDR3 sequence: CASSHLSEQYF. DNA of the CDR3: TGCGCCAGCAGCCACTTATCCGAGCAGTACTTC.

The chain combines TRBV18 with TRBJ1-4; 11 nucleotides agree with TRBD1. Trimming at V came to 7 bases and at J to 5 bases, leaving 3 bases not matched to a gene. The CDR3 is 14 amino acids. Per the germline V gene, CDR1 is KGHSH and CDR2 is LQKENI. CDR3 region: CASFRDRGNEKLFF. In DNA form, the CDR3 reads TGTGCCAGCTTTCGGGACAGGGGGAATGAAAAACTGTTTTTT.

J is TRBJ2-5 and V is TRBV7-2; D possibly corresponds to TRBD1 (5 bases). V lost 3 bases and J lost 5, with 16 bases in between. The CDR3 has 15 residues. Germline V gene data show CDR1 as SGHTA and CDR2 as FQGNSA. CDR3 region: CASSFQWGLRETQYF. The CDR3 bases are TGTGCCAGCAGCTTTCAATGGGGCCTGCGGGAGACCCAGTACTTC.

The rearrangement joins TRBV10-1 to TRBJ1-1, with TRBD1 matching 10 bases. Germline values: CDR1 WNHNN, CDR2 SYGVQD (reference sequence). The J segment lost 2 bases and the V segment lost 8 bases, leaving 8 bases of the junction unmatched. The CDR3 contains 15 residues. CDR3: CASRPGTGENTEAFF. For the CDR3, the DNA is TGCGCCAGCCGTCCCGGGACAGGGGAAAACACTGAAGCTTTCTTT.

The chain combines TRBV10-3 with TRBJ1-2; weak D call: TRBD1 (5 bases). CDR1 ENHRY and CDR2 SYGVKD come from the germline V gene. V lost 3 bases, J lost 4 bases, and 18 bases lay in between. The length of the CDR3 is 16 residues. As DNA, the CDR3 is TGTGCCATCAGTGACTTAGCTACGGGACTGACCTATGGCTACACCTTC. This codes for CAISDLATGLTYGYTF.